These 6 T cell receptor beta chains were all obtained from the same sample, sequenced in a study of T-cell memory formation after mild COVID-19. A single record per CDR3 protein comes from TCRdb applying MiXCR to the 5' RACE reads. The data contain 400,000 or so distinct CDR3 sequences, approximately 20% of them seen just once; the ten biggest clones take up around 9.2%. Sequencing input: PBMCs or a T cell subset sorted from them (not recorded which). These receptors all stem from an adult woman who had mild COVID-19 (a few samples of this study predate the infection). Cell type and time point are not known.

The chain links TRBV24-1 to TRBJ2-7; perhaps TRBD1 as D (6 bases). Germline assignment: CDR1 KGHDR and CDR2 SFDVKD. CDR3 size: 16 residues. V lost 3 bases and J lost 0, with 14 bases in between. The CDR3 DNA reads TGTGCCACCAGTGATCCTGGACAGTTGAGCTCCTACGAGCAGTACTTC. This sequence encodes CATSDPGQLSSYEQYF.

This clonotype came up many times. This rearrangement joins TRBV6-4 to TRBJ1-1; D remains ambiguous. Deletions cut 2 bases from V and 1 base from J, with 5 bases between. CDR3 length: 13 residues. Germline CDR1 and CDR2: MRHNA and SNTAGT. Here the CDR3 DNA reads TGTGCCAGCAGTGACGGGGAGAACACTGAAGCTTTCTTT. Encoded protein: CASSDGENTEAFF.

The gene calls are TRBV7-3 and TRBJ1-1; D call uncertain. V lost 5 bases to trimming and J lost 3 bases, with 10 bases between them. Germline V CDR1 and CDR2: SGHTA, FQGTGA. The CDR3 spans 13 residues. This CDR3 reads CASSPERDTEAFF. In DNA form, the CDR3 reads TGTGCCAGCAGCCCAGAGAGGGACACTGAAGCTTTCTTT.

The chain recombines TRBV6-2 or TRBV6-3 with TRBJ2-1, with 13 bases fitting TRBD2. The ends lost 6 bases at V and 14 bases at J; junction bases unmatched: 7. The CDR3 loop spans 13 amino acids. Germline-derived CDR1 and CDR2 are MNHEY and SVGEGT. In DNA, the CDR3 is TGTGCCAGCAGACTAGCGGGAGGGCCCAGTAAGTTCTTC. Translating gives CASRLAGGPSKFF.

The V gene is TRBV25-1, the J gene TRBJ1-2; D may be TRBD1 (5 bases). The CDR3 covers 18 residues. Trimming left V 1 base short and J 4 bases short, with 22 bases between. Germline V gene data show CDR1 as MGHDK and CDR2 as SYGVNS. CDR3: CASSEWGSKGSSFYGYTF. CDR3 DNA sequence: TGTGCCAGCAGTGAATGGGGCAGCAAGGGTTCTTCTTTCTATGGCTACACCTTC.

This clonotype was detected a few times. The chain recombines TRBV30 with TRBJ1-1; no reliable D call. CDR3 length: 12 amino acids. V lost 0 bases, J lost 6 bases, and 8 bases lay in between. Germline values: CDR1 GTSNPN, CDR2 SVGIG (reference sequence). In nucleotides, the CDR3 is TGTGCCTGGAGTGTACGCGGCGCTGAAGCTTTCTTT. This translates into CAWSVRGAEAFF.